This T cell receptor (beta chain) originates from a study of blood T cell repertoires in COVID-19 (dated by TCRdb to the early 2020s). Turning to the overall study: Collaborator samples came from the United States, Italy and Spain and covered acute and convalescent phases of COVID-19. The prospective study material was composed of cDNA or gDNA derived from T cells, B-cell-depleted T cells, or PBMCs. Subjects who had been exposed to COVID-19, were actively infected with it, or had recovered from it provided the deeply sampled blood TCRbeta repertoires that made up the dataset. The repertoires were released in a freely available public database intended as a resource for research on the immune response to SARS-CoV-2. The samples were drawn from two sources: the first 160 participants of the ongoing ImmuneRACE study, and 950 to 1,500 subjects contributed by 6 global collaborators. The sample metadata nearly always contained a de-identified subject ID, COVID-19 status, age in years and sex. Where available, HLA class I and class II types were taken from metadata supplied by the sample provider and were not determined by assay-based typing. What the authors observed across the whole study: The quantity of clinical and demographic metadata differed by source and by participant and was supplied without curation.

The collaborating institutions used their own protocols to collect whole blood in K2EDTA tubes. For TCRbeta analysis, collaborators shipped samples as frozen whole blood, isolated PBMCs, or DNA extracted from either of those sample types. Regarding this clone: This clone's antigen is unknown. Per-nucleotide qualities are absent, and no much larger clonotype sits a single base away.

TCRbeta CDR3 regions were amplified from genomic DNA using the immunoSEQ Assay, a bias-controlled multiplex PCR. On the study's bioinformatics: Nucleated cell counts per sample were estimated from amplification of reference gene primers within the assay. Sequence reads were collapsed and filtered to measure the absolute abundance of every unique TCRbeta CDR3 rearrangement. For each sample, productive Simpson clonality was calculated as the square root of Simpson's diversity index over productive rearrangements. TCRdb limited this immuneACCESS table to in-frame rearrangements with V and J called. A share of clones is missing; checked studies link under half to unresolved V genes, and the rest is unexplained. The V and J calls and clone size come from that table; D and trimming were worked out from the DNA. The sample table contains approximately 130,000 clones; only one count was recorded for 77% of them. The ten top clones hold more than 15% of the sample.

Reading from cysteine to phenylalanine, the CDR3 counts 15 amino acids. The CDR3 DNA has 45 bases and is translated from base 1. The germline V gene (reference sequence) specifies SEHNR as CDR1 and FQNEAQ as CDR2. V ends up 5 bases short and J 3 bases short, with an unmatched junction base count of 10. Sequenced material: peripheral blood. The sequence was collected from a man older than 75 with acute or convalescent COVID-19. The rearranged chain carries TRBV7-9 and TRBJ2-7, and 7 junction bases match TRBD1. DNA sequence: TGTGCCAGCAGCACCACGACAGGGCTAGGCTACGAGCAGTACTTC. This translates into CASSTTTGLGYEQYF.